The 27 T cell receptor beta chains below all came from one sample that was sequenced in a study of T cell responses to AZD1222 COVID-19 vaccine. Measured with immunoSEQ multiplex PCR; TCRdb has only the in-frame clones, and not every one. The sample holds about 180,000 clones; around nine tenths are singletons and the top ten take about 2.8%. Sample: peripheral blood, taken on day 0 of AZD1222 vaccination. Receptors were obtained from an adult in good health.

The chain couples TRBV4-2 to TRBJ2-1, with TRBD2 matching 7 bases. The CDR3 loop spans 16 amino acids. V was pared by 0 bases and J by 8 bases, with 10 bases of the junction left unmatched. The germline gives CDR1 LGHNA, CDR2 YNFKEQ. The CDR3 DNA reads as TGTGCCAGCAGCCAAGACGGCGCGGGAGTAGGGTATGAGCAGTTCTTC. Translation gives CASSQDGAGVGYEQFF.

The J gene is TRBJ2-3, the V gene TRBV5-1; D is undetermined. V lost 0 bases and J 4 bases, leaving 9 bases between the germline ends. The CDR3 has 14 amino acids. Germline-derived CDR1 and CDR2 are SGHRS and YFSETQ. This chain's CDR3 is CASSLELPADTQYF. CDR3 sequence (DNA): TGCGCCAGCAGCTTGGAGTTGCCCGCAGATACGCAGTATTTT. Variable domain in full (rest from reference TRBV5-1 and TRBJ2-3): KAGVTQTPRYLIKTRGQQVTLSCSPISGHRSVSWYQQTPGQGLQFLFEYFSETQRNKGNFPGRFSGRQFSNSRSEMNVSTLELGDSALYLCASSLELPADTQYFGPGTRLTVL.

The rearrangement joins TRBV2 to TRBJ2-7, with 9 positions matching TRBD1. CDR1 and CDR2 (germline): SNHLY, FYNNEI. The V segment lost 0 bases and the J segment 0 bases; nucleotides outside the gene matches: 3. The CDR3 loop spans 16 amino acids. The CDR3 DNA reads TGTGCCAGCAGTGAAGCCGGGACAGGGTCCTCCTACGAGCAGTACTTC. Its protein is CASSEAGTGSSYEQYF.

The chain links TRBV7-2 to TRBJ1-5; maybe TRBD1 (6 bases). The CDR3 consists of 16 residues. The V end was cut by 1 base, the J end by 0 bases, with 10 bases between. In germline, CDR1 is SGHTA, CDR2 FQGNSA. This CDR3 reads CASSLGGAYSNQPQHF. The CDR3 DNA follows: TGTGCCAGCAGCTTAGGGGGGGCATATAGCAATCAGCCCCAGCATTTT.

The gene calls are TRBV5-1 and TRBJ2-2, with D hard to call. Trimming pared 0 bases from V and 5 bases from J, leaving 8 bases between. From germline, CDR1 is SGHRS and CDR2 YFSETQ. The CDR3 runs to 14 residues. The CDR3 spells CASSLVASTGELFF. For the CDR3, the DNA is TGCGCCAGCAGCTTGGTAGCTTCAACCGGGGAGCTGTTTTTT.

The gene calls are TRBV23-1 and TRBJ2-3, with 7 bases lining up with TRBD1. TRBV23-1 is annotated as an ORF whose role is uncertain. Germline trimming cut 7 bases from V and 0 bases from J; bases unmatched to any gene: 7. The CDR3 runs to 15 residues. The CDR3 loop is CASTPTGKSTDTQYF. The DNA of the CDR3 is TGCGCCAGCACTCCGACAGGGAAAAGCACAGATACGCAGTATTTT.

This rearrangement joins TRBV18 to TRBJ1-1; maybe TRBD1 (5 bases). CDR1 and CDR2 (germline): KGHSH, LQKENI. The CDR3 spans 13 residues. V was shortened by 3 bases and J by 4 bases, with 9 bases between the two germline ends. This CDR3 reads CASSPGRGTEAFF. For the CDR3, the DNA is TGTGCCAGCTCACCGGGGAGGGGCACTGAAGCTTTCTTT. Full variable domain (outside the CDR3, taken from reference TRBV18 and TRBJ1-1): NAGVMQNPRHLVRRRGQEARLRCSPMKGHSHVYWYRQLPEEGLKFMVYLQKENIIDESGMPKERFSAEFPKEGPSILRIQQVVRGDSAAYFCASSPGRGTEAFFGQGTRLTVV.

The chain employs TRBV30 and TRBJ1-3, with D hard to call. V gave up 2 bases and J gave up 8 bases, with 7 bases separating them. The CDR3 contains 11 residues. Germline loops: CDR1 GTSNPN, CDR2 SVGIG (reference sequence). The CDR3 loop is CAWSPRDTIYF. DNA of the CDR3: TGTGCCTGGAGTCCTCGGGACACCATATATTTT.

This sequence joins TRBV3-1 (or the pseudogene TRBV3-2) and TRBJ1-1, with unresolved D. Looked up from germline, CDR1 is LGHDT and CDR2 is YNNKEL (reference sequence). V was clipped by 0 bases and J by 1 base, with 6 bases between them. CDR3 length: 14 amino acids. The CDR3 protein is CASSQDGWNTEAFF. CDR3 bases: TGTGCCAGCAGCCAAGATGGTTGGAACACTGAAGCTTTCTTT.

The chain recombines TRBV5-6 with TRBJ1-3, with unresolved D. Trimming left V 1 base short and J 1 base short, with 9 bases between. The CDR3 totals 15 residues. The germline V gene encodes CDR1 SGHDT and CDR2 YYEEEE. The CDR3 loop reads CASSLTVASGNTIYF. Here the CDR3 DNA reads TGTGCCAGCAGCTTGACTGTGGCTTCTGGAAACACCATATATTTT.

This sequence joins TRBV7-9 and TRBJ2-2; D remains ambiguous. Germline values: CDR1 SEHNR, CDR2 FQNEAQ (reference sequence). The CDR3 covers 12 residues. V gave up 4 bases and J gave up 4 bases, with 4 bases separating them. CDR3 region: CASSWGTGELFF. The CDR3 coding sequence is TGTGCCAGCAGCTGGGGCACCGGGGAGCTGTTTTTT. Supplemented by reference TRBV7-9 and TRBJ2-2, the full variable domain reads DTGVSQNPRHKITKRGQNVTFRCDPISEHNRLYWYRQTLGQGPEFLTYFQNEAQLEKSRLLSDRFSAERPKGSFSTLEIQRTEQGDSAMYLCASSWGTGELFFGEGSRLTVL.

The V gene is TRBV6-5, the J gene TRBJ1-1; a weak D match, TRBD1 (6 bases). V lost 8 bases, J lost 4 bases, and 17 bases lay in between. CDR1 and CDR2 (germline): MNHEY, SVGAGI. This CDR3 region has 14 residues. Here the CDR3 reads CASVRGGRGTEAFF. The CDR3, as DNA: TGTGCCAGCGTAAGAGGGGGTCGGGGCACTGAAGCTTTCTTT.

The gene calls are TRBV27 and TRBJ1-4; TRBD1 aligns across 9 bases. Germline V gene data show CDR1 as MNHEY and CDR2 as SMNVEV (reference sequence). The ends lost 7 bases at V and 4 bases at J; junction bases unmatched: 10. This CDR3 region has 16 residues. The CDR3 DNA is TGTGCCAGCAAGCTACAGGGGGCCTTCCGTAATGAAAAACTGTTTTTT. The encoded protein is CASKLQGAFRNEKLFF. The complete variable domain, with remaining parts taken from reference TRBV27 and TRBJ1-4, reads EAQVTQNPRYLITVTGKKLTVTCSQNMNHEYMSWYRQDPGLGLRQIYYSMNVEVTDKGDVPEGYKVSRKEKRNFPLILESPSPNQTSLYFCASKLQGAFRNEKLFFGSGTQLSVL.

The CDR3 sequence: CSVGQYSGGGELFF. In DNA, the CDR3 is TGCAGCGTTGGCCAGTACTCGGGGGGCGGGGAGCTGTTTTTT. The gene calls are TRBV29-1 and TRBJ2-2, with 7 bases identical to TRBD2. J gave up 7 bases and V 4 bases, and 9 bases lay outside the gene matches. Germline lookup yields CDR1 SQVTM and CDR2 ANQGSEA. The CDR3 contains 14 residues.

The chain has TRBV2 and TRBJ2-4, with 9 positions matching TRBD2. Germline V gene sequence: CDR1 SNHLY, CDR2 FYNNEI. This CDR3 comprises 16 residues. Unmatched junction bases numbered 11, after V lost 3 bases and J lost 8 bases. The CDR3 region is CASSDDGSGSVDIQYF. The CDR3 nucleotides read TGTGCCAGCAGTGATGATGGTAGCGGGAGTGTCGACATTCAGTACTTC.

CDR3 loop: CASSLGGEETQYF. The DNA for the CDR3 is TGTGCCAGCAGCTTAGGAGGGGAAGAGACCCAGTACTTC. The V call is TRBV11-3, the J call TRBJ2-5; D tentatively reads TRBD1 or TRBD2 (5 bases each). Germline CDR1 and CDR2: SGHNT and YENEEA. The V gene lost 1 base and the J gene lost 3 bases, with 6 bases spanning the gap. The CDR3 sequence is 13 residues long.

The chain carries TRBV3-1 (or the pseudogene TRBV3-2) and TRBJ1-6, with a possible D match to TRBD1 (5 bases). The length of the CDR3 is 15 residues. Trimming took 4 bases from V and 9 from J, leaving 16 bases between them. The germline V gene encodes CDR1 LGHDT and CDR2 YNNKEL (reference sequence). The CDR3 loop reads CASSPPIWRGSPLHF. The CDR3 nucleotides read TGTGCCAGCAGCCCTCCCATTTGGAGGGGTTCACCCCTCCACTTT.

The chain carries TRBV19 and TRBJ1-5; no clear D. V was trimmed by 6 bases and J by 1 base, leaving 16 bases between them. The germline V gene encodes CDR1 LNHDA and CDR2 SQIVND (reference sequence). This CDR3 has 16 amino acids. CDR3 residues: CASRDPIRGSNQPQHF. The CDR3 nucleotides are TGTGCCAGTAGAGACCCCATCCGCGGGAGCAATCAGCCCCAGCATTTT.

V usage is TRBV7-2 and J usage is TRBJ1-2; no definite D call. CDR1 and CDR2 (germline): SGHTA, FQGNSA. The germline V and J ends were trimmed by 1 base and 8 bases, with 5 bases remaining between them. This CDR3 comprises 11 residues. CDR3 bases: TGTGCCAGCAGCTTAGGACGCGGCTACACCTTC. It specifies CASSLGRGYTF.

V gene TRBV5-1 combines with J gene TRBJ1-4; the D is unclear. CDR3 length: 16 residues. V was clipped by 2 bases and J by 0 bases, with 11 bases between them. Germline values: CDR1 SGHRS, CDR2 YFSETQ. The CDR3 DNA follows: TGCGCCAGCAGCTTAGAACAGACGTCAACTAATGAAAAACTGTTTTTT. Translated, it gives CASSLEQTSTNEKLFF.

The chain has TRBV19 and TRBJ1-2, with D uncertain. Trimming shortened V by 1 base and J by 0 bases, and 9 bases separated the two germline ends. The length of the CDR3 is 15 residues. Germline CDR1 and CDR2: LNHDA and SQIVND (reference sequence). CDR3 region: CASSIGAETNYGYTF. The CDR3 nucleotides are TGTGCCAGTAGTATAGGCGCGGAGACTAACTATGGCTACACCTTC.

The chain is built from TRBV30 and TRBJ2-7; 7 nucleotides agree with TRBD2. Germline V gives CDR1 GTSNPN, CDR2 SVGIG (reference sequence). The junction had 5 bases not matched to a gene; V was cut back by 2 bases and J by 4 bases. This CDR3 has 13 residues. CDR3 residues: CAWSKASGYEQYF. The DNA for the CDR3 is TGTGCCTGGAGTAAAGCTAGCGGATACGAGCAGTACTTC.

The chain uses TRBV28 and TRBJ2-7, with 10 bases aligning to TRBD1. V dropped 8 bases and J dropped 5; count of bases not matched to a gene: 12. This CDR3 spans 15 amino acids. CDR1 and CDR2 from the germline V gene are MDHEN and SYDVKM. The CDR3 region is CASGLLGTGDDEQYF. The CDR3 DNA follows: TGTGCCAGCGGATTATTAGGGACAGGGGACGACGAGCAGTACTTC.

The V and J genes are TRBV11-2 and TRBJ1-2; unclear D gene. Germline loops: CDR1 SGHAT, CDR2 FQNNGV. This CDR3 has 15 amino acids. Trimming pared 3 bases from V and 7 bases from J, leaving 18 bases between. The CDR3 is CASSLRTLRRGGYTF. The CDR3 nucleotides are TGTGCCAGCAGCTTGAGGACCTTAAGACGGGGTGGCTACACCTTC. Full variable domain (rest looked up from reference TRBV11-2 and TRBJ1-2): EAGVAQSPRYKIIEKRQSVAFWCNPISGHATLYWYQQILGQGPKLLIQFQNNGVVDDSQLPKDRFSAERLKGVDSTLKIQPAKLEDSAVYLCASSLRTLRRGGYTFGSGTRLTVV.

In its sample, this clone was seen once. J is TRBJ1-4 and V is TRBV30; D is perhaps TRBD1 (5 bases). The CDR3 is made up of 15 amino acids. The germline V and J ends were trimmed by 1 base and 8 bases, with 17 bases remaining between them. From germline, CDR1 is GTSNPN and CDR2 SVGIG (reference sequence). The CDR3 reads CAWSAFGGRREKLFF. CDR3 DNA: TGTGCCTGGAGTGCATTCGGGGGTCGGAGGGAAAAACTGTTTTTT.

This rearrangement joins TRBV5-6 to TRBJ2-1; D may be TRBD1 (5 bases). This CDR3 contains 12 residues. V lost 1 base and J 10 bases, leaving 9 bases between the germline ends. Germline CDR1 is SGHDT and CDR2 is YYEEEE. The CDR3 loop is CASSLTRGEQFF. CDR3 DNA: TGTGCCAGCAGCTTGACAAGGGGCGAGCAGTTCTTC.

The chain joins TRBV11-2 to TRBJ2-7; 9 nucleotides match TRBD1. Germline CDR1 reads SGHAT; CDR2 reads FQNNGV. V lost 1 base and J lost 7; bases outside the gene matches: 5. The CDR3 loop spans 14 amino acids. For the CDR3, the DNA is TGTGCCAGCAGCTTAGGACAGGGGGTAGGGGAGCAGTACTTC. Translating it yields CASSLGQGVGEQYF. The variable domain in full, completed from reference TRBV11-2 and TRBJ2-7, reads EAGVAQSPRYKIIEKRQSVAFWCNPISGHATLYWYQQILGQGPKLLIQFQNNGVVDDSQLPKDRFSAERLKGVDSTLKIQPAKLEDSAVYLCASSLGQGVGEQYFGPGTRLTVT.